This T cell receptor (beta chain) was sequenced during a study of blood T cell repertoires in COVID-19. About the study: Both acute and convalescent COVID-19 samples were obtained from the United States, Italy and Spain. Nucleic acid was either cDNA or gDNA, and it came from T cells, B-cell-depleted T cells, or PBMCs.

Germline loops: CDR1 WNHNN, CDR2 SYGVQD (reference sequence). This CDR3 spans 15 amino acids. The V and J ends lost 0 bases and 7 bases respectively, with 12 bases between them. All enrollees were about 18 to 89 years old and from about two dozen US areas. Authors' processing steps: The assay estimated nucleated cells by amplifying reference gene primers. The repertoire was sequenced with immunoSEQ multiplex PCR; TCRdb's copy has only in-frame clones and lacks some. D and trimming come from the DNA, and the V and J calls and clone size come from that table. The repertoire holds 350,000 to 400,000 clones, around 89% seen once, with about 1% in the top ten.

The chain uses TRBV10-1 and TRBJ2-2; a possible D gene is TRBD1 (5 bases). The TCR was taken from a man younger than 35 who had recovered from COVID-19. Sequencing input: PBMCs or T cells enriched from blood (not recorded which). The CDR3 DNA sequence: TGCGCCAGCAGTGAGTCGATAGGGGCCTTCGGGGAGCTGTTTTTT. Translated, it gives CASSESIGAFGELFF.